The present entry profiles one TCR beta chain with its context. Its target is not known. PCR or immunohistochemistry showed mismatch repair deficiency in every enrolled patient. A few pembrolizumab responders had their TCRs sequenced. Only in-frame clones appear in the TCRdb table, and some are missing; sequencing was by immunoSEQ multiplex PCR. The sample lists roughly 37,000 clones, approximately 88% occurring once. These data belong to a study of PD-1 blockade in mismatch repair-deficient tumors. Turning to the study itself: All were previously treated, progressing patients with around 12 mismatch repair-deficient cancer types.

Points from the study as a whole: Rapid post-treatment expansion, then contraction, generally preceding radiologic response, marked tumor-resident clones.

This clonotype originated in an adult with mismatch repair-deficient cancer. Sequenced here: PBMCs, sampled roughly 40 weeks after starting pembrolizumab.

The CDR3 DNA reads TGCGCCAGCAGCCAGGGGCCCGTGACAGGGTTCTACAATGAGCAGTTCTTC. It codes for CASSQGPVTGFYNEQFF. This sequence joins TRBV4-1 and TRBJ2-1; 7 bases map to TRBD1. The germline CDR1 and CDR2 sequences are MGHRA and YSYEKL. V lost 3 bases and J lost 3; bases outside the gene matches: 11. The CDR3 has 17 amino acids.